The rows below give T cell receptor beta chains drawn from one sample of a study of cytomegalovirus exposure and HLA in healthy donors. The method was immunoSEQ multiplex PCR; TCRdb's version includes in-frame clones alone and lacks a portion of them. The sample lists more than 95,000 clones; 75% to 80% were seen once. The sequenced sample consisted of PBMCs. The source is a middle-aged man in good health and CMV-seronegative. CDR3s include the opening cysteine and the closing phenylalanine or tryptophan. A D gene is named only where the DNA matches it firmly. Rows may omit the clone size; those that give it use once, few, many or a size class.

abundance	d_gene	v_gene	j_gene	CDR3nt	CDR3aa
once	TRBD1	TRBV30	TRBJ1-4	TGTGCGCATCAGGGACAGGGTAATGAAAAACTGTTTTTT	CAHQGQGNEKLFF
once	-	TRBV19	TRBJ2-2	TGTGCCAGTAGTACAGGGTTGGGGGAGCTGTTTTTT	CASSTGLGELFF
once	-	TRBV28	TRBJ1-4	TGTGCCAGCAGGCGTGGGGGGATGGAAAAACTGTTTTTT	CASRRGGMEKLFF
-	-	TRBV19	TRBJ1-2	TGTGCCAGTAGTATGTTAGCTAACTATGGCTACACCTTC	CASSMLANYGYTF
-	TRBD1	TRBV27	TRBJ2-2	TGTGCCAGCAGTCCGACAGGGGTCTACACCGGGGAGCTGTTTTTT	CASSPTGVYTGELFF
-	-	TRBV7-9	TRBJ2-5	TGTGCCAGCAGCTCTAAAGAGACCCAGTACTTC	CASSSKETQYF
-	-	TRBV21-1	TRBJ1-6	TGTGCCAGCAGCAATGTCCTGAATTCACCCCTCCACTTT	CASSNVLNSPLHF
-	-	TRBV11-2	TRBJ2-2	TGTGCCAGCAGCTTAGAGGGGGCTGCAAACACCGGGGAGCTGTTTTTT	CASSLEGAANTGELFF
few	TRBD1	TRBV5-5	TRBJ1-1	TGTGCCAGCAGCTACCACAGGGGCACTGAAGCTTTCTTT	CASSYHRGTEAFF
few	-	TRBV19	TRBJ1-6	TGTGCCAGTAGAATACAGGGTTCGTTCTCACCCCTCCACTTT	CASRIQGSFSPLHF
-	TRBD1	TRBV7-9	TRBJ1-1	TGTGCCAGCACCCTACCGGGACAGGGAGGGGAGACTGAAGCTTTCTTT	CASTLPGQGGETEAFF
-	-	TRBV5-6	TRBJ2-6	TGTGCCAGCAGCTTGTACTTCCCTGGGGCCAACGTCCTGACTTTC	CASSLYFPGANVLTF
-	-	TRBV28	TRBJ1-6	TGTGCCAGCAGTTTATCAGGGGATTATTCACCCCTCCACTTT	CASSLSGDYSPLHF
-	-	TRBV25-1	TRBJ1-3	TGTGCCAGCAGTGAATGGCTACGGCCAGACAACTCTGGAAACACCATATATTTT	CASSEWLRPDNSGNTIYF
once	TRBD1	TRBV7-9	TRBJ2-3	TGTGCCAGCAGCTTACAGACAGGGAACACAGATACGCAGTATTTT	CASSLQTGNTDTQYF
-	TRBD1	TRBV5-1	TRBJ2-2	TGCGCCAGCAGCTTGGAGGGGACAGCGAACACCGGGGAGCTGTTTTTT	CASSLEGTANTGELFF
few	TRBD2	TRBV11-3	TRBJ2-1	TGTGCCAGCAGCTCCACACTTGGGCTAGCGGGGGGTAATGAGCAGTTCTTC	CASSSTLGLAGGNEQFF
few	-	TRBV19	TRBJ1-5	TGTGCCACTCTCCCGGGTGGCAGAGCCAATCAGCCCCAGCATTTT	CATLPGGRANQPQHF
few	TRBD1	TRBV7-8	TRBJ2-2	TGTGCCAGCAGCCGCGGGACAGGGGGCGCGTTGGACACCGGGGAGCTGTTTTTT	CASSRGTGGALDTGELFF
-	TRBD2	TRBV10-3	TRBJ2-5	TGTGCCATCAGTGACTGGGCTAGCGGGGGGCAAGAGACCCAGTACTTC	CAISDWASGGQETQYF
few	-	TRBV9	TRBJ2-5	TGTGCCAGCAGCGTAGTTGCTGTGGGAGGACAAGCGACCCAGTACTTC	CASSVVAVGGQATQYF
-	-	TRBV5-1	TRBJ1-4	TGCGCCAGCAGCCAGGACAGTGCAACTAATGAAAAACTGTTTTTT	CASSQDSATNEKLFF
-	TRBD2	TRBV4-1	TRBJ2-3	TGCGCCAGCAGCCAAAAACTAGCGTGGGATACGCAGTATTTT	CASSQKLAWDTQYF
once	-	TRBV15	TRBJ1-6	TGTGCCACTCAAACAAGCTCCTATAATTCACCCCTCCACTTT	CATQTSSYNSPLHF
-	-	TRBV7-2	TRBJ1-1	TGTGCCAGCAGCTTGGGGAGGGGTTTGAACACTGAAGCTTTCTTT	CASSLGRGLNTEAFF
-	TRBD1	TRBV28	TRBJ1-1	TGTGCCAGCAGAACTCCAGGGGGTTTTATGAACACTGAAGCTTTCTTT	CASRTPGGFMNTEAFF
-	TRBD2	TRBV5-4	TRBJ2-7	TGTGCCAGCAGCTTGTTGGGGGGGAGGGGCCCCTACGAGCAGTACTTC	CASSLLGGRGPYEQYF
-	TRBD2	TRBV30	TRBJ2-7	TGTGCCTGGAAGCTAGGTAGCGGGGGCTACGAGCAGTACTTC	CAWKLGSGGYEQYF
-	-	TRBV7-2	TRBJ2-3	TGTGCCAGCAGCTTACTCGGGCCCGGAGGCCCAGATACGCAGTATTTT	CASSLLGPGGPDTQYF
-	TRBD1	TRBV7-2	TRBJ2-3	TGTGCCAGCAGCATAGGTGTTACAGGGGAAAGCTATTTT	CASSIGVTGESYF
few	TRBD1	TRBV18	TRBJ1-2	TGTGCCAGCTCACCAGCCGGGACAGGGCTTTTACAGGATGGCTACACCTTC	CASSPAGTGLLQDGYTF
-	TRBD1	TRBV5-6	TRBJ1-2	TGTGCCAGCAGCCCACCGGGACAGGGGGTCTATGGCTACACCTTC	CASSPPGQGVYGYTF
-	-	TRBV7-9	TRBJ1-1	TGTGCCAGCAGCCCGAAACGGCGGGTGGGTACTGAAGCTTTCTTT	CASSPKRRVGTEAFF
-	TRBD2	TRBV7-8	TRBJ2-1	TGTGCCAGCAGCTTAGCTAGCGGGGGGGTCTACAATGAGCAGTTCTTC	CASSLASGGVYNEQFF
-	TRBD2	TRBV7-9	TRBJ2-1	TGTGCCAGCAGCCGACCTAGCGGGGGGGCCACTGAGCAGTTCTTC	CASSRPSGGATEQFF
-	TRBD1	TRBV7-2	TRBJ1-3	TGTGCCAGCAGCTTAACAGGGGGCGCAGGAAACACCATATATTTT	CASSLTGGAGNTIYF
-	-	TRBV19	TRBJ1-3	TGTGCCAGTAGTAACCAGGACTCTGGAAACACCATATATTTT	CASSNQDSGNTIYF
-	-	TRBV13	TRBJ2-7	TGTGCCAGCAGCCCGAGGGGGGAGGGGGGGAGCTACGAGCAGTACTTC	CASSPRGEGGSYEQYF
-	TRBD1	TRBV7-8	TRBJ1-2	TGTGCCAGCAGCCGACAGGGAGGCTACACCTTC	CASSRQGGYTF
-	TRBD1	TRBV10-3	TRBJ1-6	TGTGCCATCAGTGACTTGGGACAGTCGAATTCACCCCTCCACTTT	CAISDLGQSNSPLHF
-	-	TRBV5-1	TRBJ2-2	TGCGCCAGCAGCCCTCGGACAGATACTACCGGGGAGCTGTTTTTT	CASSPRTDTTGELFF
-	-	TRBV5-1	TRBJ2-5	TGCGCCAGCAGTCCCCGGGTCCAAGAGACCCAGTACTTC	CASSPRVQETQYF
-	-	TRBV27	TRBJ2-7	TGTGCCAGCAGTTTTATGGACACCTACGAGCAGTACTTC	CASSFMDTYEQYF
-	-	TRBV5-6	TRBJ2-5	TGTGCCAGCAGATTGACAGGCCTCTATGGGACCCAGTACTTC	CASRLTGLYGTQYF
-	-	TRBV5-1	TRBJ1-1	TGCGCCAGCAGCCCCCTTCCGGACACTGAAGCTTTCTTT	CASSPLPDTEAFF
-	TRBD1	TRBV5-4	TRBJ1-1	TGTGCCAGCAGCCTAAACACAGGGGTTACTGAAGCTTTCTTT	CASSLNTGVTEAFF
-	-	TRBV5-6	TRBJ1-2	TGTGCCAGCACCCTGATCCGGGGGTATAACTATGGCTACACCTTC	CASTLIRGYNYGYTF
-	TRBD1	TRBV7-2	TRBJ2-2	TGTGCCAGCAGCTTAGAGGGGGCGATGAACACCGGGGAGCTGTTTTTT	CASSLEGAMNTGELFF
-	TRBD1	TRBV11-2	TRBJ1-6	TGTGCCAGCAGCTTAGGGGGGACAGGGGATAGGAATTCACCCCTCCACTTT	CASSLGGTGDRNSPLHF
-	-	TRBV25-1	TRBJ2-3	TGTGCCAGCAGTGAATCCAGAAGCACAGATACGCAGTATTTT	CASSESRSTDTQYF
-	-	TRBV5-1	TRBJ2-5	TGCGCCAGCAGCTTGGAGGGGCCCCAAGAGACCCAGTACTTC	CASSLEGPQETQYF
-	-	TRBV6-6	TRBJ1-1	TGTGCCAGCACGGACAGAATGAACACTGAAGCTTTCTTT	CASTDRMNTEAFF
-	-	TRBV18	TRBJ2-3	TGTGCCAGCTCACCAGGCGGTCGTTTCTCTGCGCAGTATTTT	CASSPGGRFSAQYF
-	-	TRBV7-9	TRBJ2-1	TGTGCCAGCAGCCCTGAGGAGCAGTTCTTC	CASSPEEQFF
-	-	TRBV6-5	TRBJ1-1	TGTGCCAGCAGACGGGGACAACAAGCTTTCTTT	CASRRGQQAFF